The present T cell receptor (beta chain) was sequenced within a study of beta chain features in type 1 diabetes. General study findings and limits: Insertion counts at VDJ junctions were lower in type 1 diabetes patients, who also showed more deletions there. For cells with high TCR expression, cDNA sequencing could yield over-representation.

CDR1 LNHNV and CDR2 YYDKDF come from the germline V gene (reference sequence). V lost 2 bases and J lost 2, with 9 bases in between. The CDR3 totals 14 residues. This clone has just a few counts. The antigen is undetermined. Via CD45RO/CCR7/CD25/CD127/CD95/CD27, cells of the CD4+ naive, central memory, regulatory and stem cell-like memory subsets were sorted. The authors reverse transcribed all of the isolated RNA, so sequencing captured expressed TCRB transcripts. Some 3.6 million reads on average were seen across naive, central memory and regulatory T cell samples. Produced via immunoSEQ multiplex PCR; TCRdb's table is partial and in-frame only. The repertoire holds about 900,000 clones, with roughly 15% as singletons.

The chain links TRBV15 to TRBJ1-2; tentatively, D is TRBD1 (6 bases). The source is a woman younger than 30 in good health. Input material: naive CD4+ T cells from blood. CDR3 DNA: TGTGCCACCAGCAGAATAGGACAGAACTATGGCTACACCTTC. Residues: CATSRIGQNYGYTF.